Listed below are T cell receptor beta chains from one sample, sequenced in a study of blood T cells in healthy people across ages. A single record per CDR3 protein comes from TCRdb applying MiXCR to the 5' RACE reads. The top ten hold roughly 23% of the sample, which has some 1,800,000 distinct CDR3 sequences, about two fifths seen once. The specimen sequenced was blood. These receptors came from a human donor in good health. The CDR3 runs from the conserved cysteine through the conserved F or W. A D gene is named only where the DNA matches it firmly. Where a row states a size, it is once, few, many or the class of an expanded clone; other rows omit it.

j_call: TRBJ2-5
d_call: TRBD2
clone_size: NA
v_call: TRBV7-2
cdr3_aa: CASSQRGLAARGETQYF
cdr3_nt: TGTGCCAGCAGCCAGAGGGGACTAGCGGCCCGCGGGGAGACCCAGTACTTC

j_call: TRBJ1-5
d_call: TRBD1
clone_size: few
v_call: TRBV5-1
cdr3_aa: CASSFTGVSGQPQHF
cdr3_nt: TGCGCCAGCAGCTTCACAGGGGTCTCCGGTCAGCCCCAGCATTTT

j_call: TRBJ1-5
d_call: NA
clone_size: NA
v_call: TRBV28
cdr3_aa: CASRDSGSNQPQHF
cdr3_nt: TGTGCCAGCAGAGATTCAGGGAGCAATCAGCCCCAGCATTTT

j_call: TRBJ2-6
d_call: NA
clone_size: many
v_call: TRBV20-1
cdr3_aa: CSARESGWSGANVLTF
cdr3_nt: TGCAGTGCTAGAGAATCCGGGTGGTCTGGGGCCAACGTCCTGACTTTC

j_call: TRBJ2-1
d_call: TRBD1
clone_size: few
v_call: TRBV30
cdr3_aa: CAWGETGNNEQFF
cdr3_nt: TGTGCCTGGGGGGAGACAGGGAACAATGAGCAGTTCTTC

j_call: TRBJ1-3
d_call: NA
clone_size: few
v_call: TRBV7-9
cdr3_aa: CASSLGQSSGNTIYF
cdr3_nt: TGTGCCAGCAGCTTAGGACAGAGCTCTGGAAACACCATATATTTT

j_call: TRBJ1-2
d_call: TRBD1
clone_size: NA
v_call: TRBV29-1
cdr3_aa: CSVAPQGARGYTF
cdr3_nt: TGCAGCGTGGCACCACAGGGGGCTCGGGGCTACACCTTC

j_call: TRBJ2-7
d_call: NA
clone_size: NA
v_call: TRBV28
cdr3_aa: CASSFGLGVEGYEQYF
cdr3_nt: TGTGCCAGCAGTTTCGGTTTGGGTGTTGAGGGCTACGAGCAGTACTTC

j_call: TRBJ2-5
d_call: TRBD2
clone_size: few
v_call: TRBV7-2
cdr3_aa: CASSPLKRGPQETQYF
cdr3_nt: TGTGCCAGCAGCCCCCTGAAGCGGGGCCCCCAAGAGACCCAGTACTTC

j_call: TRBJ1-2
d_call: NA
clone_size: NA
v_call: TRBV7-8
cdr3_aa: CASSPLRGATYGYTF
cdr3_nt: TGTGCCAGCAGCCCCCTCCGGGGGGCCACCTATGGCTACACCTTC

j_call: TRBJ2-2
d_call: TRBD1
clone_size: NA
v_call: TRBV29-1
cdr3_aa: CSVDRGQGIGELFF
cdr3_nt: TGCAGCGTTGATCGGGGACAGGGGATCGGGGAGCTGTTTTTT

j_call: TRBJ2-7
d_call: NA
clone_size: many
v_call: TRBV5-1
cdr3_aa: CASSLSGHSYEQYF
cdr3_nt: TGTGCCAGCAGTTTATCAGGCCATTCCTACGAGCAGTACTTC

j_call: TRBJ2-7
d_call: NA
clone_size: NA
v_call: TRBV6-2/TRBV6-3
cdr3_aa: CASSYSLGGAGYYEQYF
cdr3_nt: TGTGCCAGCAGTTACTCCTTAGGAGGAGCCGGGTACTACGAGCAGTACTTC

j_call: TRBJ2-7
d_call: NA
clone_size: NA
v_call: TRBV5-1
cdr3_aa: CASSLGGGSSSEQYF
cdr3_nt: TGCGCCAGCAGCTTGGGCGGGGGCAGTTCGTCTGAGCAGTACTTC

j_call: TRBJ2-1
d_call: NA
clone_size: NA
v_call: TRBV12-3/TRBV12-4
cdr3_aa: CATKQGEQFF
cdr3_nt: TGTGCCACTAAACAGGGTGAGCAGTTCTTC

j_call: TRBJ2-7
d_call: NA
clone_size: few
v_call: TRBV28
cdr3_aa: CASSGPGTPYEQYF
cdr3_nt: TGTGCCAGCAGTGGCCCCGGGACACCGTACGAGCAGTACTTC

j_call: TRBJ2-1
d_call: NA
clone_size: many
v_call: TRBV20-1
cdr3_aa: CSAPTPGQGIDEQFF
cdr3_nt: TGCAGTGCTCCCACCCCGGGGCAGGGTATCGATGAGCAGTTCTTC

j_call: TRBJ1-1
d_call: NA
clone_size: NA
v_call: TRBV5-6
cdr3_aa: CASSVLDRNTEAFF
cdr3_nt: TGTGCCAGCAGCGTGTTAGACAGGAACACTGAAGCTTTCTTT

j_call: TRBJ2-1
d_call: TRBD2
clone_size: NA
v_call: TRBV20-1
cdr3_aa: CSTDRGGSSYNEQFF
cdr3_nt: TGCAGTACTGACCGGGGAGGGAGCTCCTACAATGAGCAGTTCTTC

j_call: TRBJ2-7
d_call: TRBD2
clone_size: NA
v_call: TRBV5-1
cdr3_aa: CASSRGGRHEQYF
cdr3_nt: TGCGCCAGCAGCCGCGGGGGGCGGCACGAGCAGTACTTC

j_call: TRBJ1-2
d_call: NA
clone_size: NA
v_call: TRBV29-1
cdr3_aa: CSADIESDYGYTF
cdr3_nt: TGCAGCGCCGATATCGAGAGCGACTATGGCTACACCTTC

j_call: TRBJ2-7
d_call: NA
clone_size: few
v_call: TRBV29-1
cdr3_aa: CSVEEAGSEQYF
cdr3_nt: TGCAGCGTTGAAGAGGCGGGGTCCGAGCAGTACTTC

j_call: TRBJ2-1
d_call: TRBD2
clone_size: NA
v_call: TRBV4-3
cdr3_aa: CASSQNNGGGSYNEQFF
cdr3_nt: TGCGCCAGCAGCCAAAATAACGGGGGGGGCTCCTACAATGAGCAGTTCTTC

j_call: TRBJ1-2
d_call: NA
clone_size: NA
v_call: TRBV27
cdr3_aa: CASSLSPIDRFGGYTF
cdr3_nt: TGTGCCAGCAGTTTATCTCCCATAGACAGGTTCGGTGGCTACACCTTC

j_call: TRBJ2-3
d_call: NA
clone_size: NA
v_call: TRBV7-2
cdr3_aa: CASSQGLTRDTQYF
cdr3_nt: TGTGCCAGCAGCCAGGGACTCACGAGAGATACGCAGTATTTT

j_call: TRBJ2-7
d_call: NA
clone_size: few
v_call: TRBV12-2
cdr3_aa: CASRHPAYGRGTREQYF
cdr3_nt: TGTGCAAGTCGACACCCTGCATACGGCAGGGGAACTCGCGAGCAGTACTTC

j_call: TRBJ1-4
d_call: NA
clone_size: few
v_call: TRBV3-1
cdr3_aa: CASNQFRDREKLFF
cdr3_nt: TGTGCCAGCAACCAATTCCGAGACCGTGAAAAACTGTTTTTT

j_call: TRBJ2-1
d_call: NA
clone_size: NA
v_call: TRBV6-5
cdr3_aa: CASSQYRAPEQFF
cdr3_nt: TGTGCCAGCAGTCAGTACAGGGCCCCAGAGCAGTTCTTC

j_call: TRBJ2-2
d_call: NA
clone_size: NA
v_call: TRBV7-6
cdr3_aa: CASSSGVPSNTGELFF
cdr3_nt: TGTGCCAGCAGCTCCGGGGTTCCCTCGAACACCGGGGAGCTGTTTTTT

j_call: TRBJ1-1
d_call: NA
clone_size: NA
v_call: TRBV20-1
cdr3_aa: CSAGYPLGGRETEAFF
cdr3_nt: TGCAGTGCTGGATACCCACTGGGGGGAAGAGAAACTGAAGCTTTCTTT

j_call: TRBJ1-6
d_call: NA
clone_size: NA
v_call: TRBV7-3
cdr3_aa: CASSLRGGSYNSPLHF
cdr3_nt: TGTGCCAGCAGCTTACGAGGGGGTTCCTATAATTCACCCCTCCACTTT

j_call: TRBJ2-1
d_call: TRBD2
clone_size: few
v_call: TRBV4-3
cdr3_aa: CASSQVASGGLEQFF
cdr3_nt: TGCGCCAGCAGCCAAGTTGCTAGCGGGGGTCTTGAGCAGTTCTTC

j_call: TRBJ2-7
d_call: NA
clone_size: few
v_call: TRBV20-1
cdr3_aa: CSARDRESSYEQYF
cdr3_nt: TGCAGTGCTAGAGATCGAGAGAGCTCCTACGAGCAGTACTTC

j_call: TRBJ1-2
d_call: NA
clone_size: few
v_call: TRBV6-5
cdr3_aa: CASSYQTNYGYTF
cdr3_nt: TGTGCCAGCAGTTATCAGACAAACTATGGCTACACCTTC

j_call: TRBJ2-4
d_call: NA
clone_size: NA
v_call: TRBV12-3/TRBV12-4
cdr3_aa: CASSYVRDGNFQYF
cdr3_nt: TGTGCCAGCAGCTACGTCCGGGACGGCAATTTTCAGTACTTC